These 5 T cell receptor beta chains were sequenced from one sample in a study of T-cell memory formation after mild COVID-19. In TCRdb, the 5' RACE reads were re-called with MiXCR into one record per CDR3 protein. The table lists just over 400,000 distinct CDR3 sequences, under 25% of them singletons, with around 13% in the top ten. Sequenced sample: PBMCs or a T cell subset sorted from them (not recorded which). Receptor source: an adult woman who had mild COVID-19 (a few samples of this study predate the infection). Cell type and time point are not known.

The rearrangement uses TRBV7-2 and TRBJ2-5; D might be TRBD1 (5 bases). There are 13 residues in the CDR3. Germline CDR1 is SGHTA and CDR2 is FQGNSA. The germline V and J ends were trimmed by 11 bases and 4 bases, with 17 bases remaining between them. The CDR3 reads CAGDRQNGETQYF. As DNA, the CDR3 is TGTGCCGGCGATCGACAGAACGGAGAGACCCAGTACTTC.

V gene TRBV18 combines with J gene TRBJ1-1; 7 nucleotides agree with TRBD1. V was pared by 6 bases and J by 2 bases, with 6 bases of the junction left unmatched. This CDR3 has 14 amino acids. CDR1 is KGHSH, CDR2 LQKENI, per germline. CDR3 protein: CASSSGQHNTEAFF. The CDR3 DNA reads TGTGCCAGCTCCTCGGGACAGCATAACACTGAAGCTTTCTTT.

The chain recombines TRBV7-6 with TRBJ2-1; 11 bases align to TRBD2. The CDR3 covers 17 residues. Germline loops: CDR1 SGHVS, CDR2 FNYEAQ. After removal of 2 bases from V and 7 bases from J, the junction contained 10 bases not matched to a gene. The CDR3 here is CASSLIVETSGSNEQFF. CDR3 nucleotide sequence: TGTGCCAGCAGCTTAATCGTAGAAACTAGCGGGAGTAATGAGCAGTTCTTC.

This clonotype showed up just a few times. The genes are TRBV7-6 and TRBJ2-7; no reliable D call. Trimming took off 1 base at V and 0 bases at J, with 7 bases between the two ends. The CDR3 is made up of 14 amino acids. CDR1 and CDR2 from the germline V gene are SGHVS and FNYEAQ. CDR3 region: CASSLGEDSYEQYF. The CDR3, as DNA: TGTGCCAGCAGCTTAGGCGAAGACTCCTACGAGCAGTACTTC.

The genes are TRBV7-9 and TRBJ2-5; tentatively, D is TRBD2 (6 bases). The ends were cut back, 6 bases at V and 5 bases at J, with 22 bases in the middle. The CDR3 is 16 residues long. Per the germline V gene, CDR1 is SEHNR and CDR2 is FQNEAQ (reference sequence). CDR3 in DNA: TGTGCCAGCAGTGAAAAGGGACTGTCGGGTCTTGAGACCCAGTACTTC. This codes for CASSEKGLSGLETQYF.